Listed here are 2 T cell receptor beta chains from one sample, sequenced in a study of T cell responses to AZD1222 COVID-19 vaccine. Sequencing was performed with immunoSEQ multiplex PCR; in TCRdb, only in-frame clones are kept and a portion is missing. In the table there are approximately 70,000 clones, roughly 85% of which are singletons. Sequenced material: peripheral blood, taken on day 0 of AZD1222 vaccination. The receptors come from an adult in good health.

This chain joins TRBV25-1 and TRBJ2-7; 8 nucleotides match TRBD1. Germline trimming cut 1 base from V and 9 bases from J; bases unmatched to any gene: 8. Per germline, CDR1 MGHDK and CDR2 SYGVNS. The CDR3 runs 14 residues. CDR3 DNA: TGTGCCAGCAGTGAATCTGGCAGGGGGCGTAGGCAGTACTTC. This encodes CASSESGRGRRQYF.

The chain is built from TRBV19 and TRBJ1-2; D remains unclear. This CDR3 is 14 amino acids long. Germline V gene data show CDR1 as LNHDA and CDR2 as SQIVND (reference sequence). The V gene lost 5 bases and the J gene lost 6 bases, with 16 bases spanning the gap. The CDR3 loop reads CASSLAGSLDGYTF. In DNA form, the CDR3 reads TGTGCCAGTAGTTTAGCGGGATCCTTGGATGGCTACACCTTC.